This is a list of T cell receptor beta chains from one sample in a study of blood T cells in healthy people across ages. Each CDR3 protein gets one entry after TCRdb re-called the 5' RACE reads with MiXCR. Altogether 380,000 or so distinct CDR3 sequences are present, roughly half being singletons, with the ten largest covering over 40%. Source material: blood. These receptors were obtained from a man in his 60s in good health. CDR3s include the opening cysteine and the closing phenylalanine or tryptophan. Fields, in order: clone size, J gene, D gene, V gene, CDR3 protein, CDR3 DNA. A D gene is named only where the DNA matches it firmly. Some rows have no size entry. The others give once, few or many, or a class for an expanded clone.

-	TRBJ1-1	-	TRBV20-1	CSARARRGPNTEAFF	TGCAGTGCTAGAGCCCGACGGGGACCGAACACTGAAGCTTTCTTT
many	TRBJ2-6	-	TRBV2	CASSEGANVLTF	TGTGCCAGCAGTGAGGGGGCCAACGTCCTGACTTTC
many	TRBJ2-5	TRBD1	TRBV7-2	CASSLDRGETQYF	TGTGCCAGCAGCTTGGACAGGGGGGAGACCCAGTACTTC
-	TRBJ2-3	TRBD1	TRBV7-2	CASSFRGISTDTQYF	TGTGCCAGCAGCTTCAGGGGGATTAGCACAGATACGCAGTATTTT
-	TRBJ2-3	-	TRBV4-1	CASSQEGKDTQYF	TGCGCCAGCAGCCAAGAGGGCAAAGATACGCAGTATTTT
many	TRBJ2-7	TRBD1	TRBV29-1	CSVGSHRGYEQYF	TGCAGCGTTGGGAGCCACAGGGGCTACGAGCAGTACTTC
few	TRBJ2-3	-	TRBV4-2	CASSQEFQLKADTQYF	TGTGCCAGCAGCCAAGAATTCCAGCTAAAGGCAGATACGCAGTATTTT
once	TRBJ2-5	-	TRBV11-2	CASSLSGPAKETQYF	TGTGCCAGCAGCCTCTCCGGGCCGGCCAAAGAGACCCAGTACTTC
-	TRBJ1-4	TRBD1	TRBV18	CASSADRRNFLTNEKLFF	TGTGCCAGCTCGGCGGACAGGCGGAATTTCTTGACTAATGAAAAACTGTTTTTT
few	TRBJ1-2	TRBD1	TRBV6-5	CASRGQGPNYGYTF	TGTGCCAGCAGGGGACAGGGGCCTAACTATGGCTACACCTTC
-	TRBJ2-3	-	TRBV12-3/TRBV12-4	CASRCGGDETDTQYF	TGTGCCAGCAGGTGTGGGGGAGATGAAACAGATACGCAGTATTTT
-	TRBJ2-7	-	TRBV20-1	CSARVGTSEQYF	TGCAGTGCTAGAGTTGGAACTAGCGAGCAGTACTTC
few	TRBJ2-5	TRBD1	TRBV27	CASLGSADRDRETQYF	TGTGCCAGCCTGGGAAGTGCAGACAGGGATAGAGAGACCCAGTACTTC
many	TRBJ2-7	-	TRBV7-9	CASSSYYEQYF	TGCGCCAGCAGTTCTTATTACGAGCAGTACTTC
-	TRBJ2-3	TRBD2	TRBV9	CASSALPAGGADTQYF	TGTGCCAGCAGCGCACTGCCAGCGGGGGGGGCAGATACGCAGTATTTT
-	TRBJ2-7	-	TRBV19	CASSIEDRKGNEQYF	TGTGCCAGTAGTATAGAGGACCGGAAAGGGAATGAGCAGTACTTC
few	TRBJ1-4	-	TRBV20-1	CSARATSGEKLFF	TGCAGTGCTAGAGCAACCTCCGGTGAAAAACTGTTTTTT
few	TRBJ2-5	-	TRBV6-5	CASRDSARAETQYF	TGTGCCAGCAGAGACTCAGCCCGAGCGGAGACCCAGTACTTC
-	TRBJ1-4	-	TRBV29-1	CSVSYNEKLFF	TGCAGCGTATCCTATAATGAAAAACTGTTTTTT
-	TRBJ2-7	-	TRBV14	CASSQTVWEQYF	TGTGCCAGCAGCCAAACAGTGTGGGAGCAGTACTTC
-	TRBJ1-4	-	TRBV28	CASFAPGGEKLFF	TGTGCCAGCTTTGCTCCGGGCGGGGAAAAACTGTTTTTT
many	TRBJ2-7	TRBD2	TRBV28	CASSYASGGIYEQYF	TGTGCCAGCAGTTACGCTAGCGGGGGGATTTACGAGCAGTACTTC
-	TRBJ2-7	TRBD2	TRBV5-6	CASSYGLAGAYEQYF	TGTGCCAGCAGCTACGGACTAGCGGGAGCATACGAGCAGTACTTC
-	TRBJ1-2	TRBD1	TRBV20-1	CSAGGQGEYGYTF	TGCAGTGCTGGCGGACAGGGAGAATATGGCTACACCTTC
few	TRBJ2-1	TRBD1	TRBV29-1	CSVEQQGRGEQFF	TGCAGCGTTGAACAACAGGGGAGAGGTGAGCAGTTCTTC
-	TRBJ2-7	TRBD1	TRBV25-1	CASSEYGQGEPYEQYF	TGTGCCAGCAGTGAATACGGACAGGGGGAACCCTACGAGCAGTACTTC
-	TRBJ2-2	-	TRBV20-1	CSAPSGSNTGELFF	TGCAGTGCGCCGAGTGGGTCGAACACCGGGGAGCTGTTTTTT
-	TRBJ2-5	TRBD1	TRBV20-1	CSATSPDRAAETQYF	TGCAGTGCCACAAGCCCGGACAGGGCGGCAGAGACCCAGTACTTC
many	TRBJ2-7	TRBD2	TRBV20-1	CSAGSGAHYEQYF	TGCAGTGCGGGGAGCGGGGCCCACTACGAGCAGTACTTC
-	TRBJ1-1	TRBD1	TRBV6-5	CASSYGTVNTEAFF	TGTGCCAGCAGTTACGGGACAGTGAACACTGAAGCTTTCTTT
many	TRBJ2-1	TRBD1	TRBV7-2	CASLKGTGWSEQFF	TGTGCCAGCCTCAAAGGGACAGGGTGGAGTGAGCAGTTCTTC